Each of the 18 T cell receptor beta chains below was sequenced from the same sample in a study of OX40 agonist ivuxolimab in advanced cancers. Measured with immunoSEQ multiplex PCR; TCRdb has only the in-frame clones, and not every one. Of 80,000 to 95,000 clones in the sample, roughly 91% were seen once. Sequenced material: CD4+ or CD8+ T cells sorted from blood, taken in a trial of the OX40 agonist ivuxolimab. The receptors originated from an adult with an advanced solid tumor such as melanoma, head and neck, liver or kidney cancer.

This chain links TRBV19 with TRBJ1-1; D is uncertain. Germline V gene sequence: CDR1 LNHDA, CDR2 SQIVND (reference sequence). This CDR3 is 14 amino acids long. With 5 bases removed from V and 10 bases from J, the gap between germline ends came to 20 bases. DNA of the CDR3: TGTGCCAGTAGTCCCGCCGTATGGGAATTGGGAGCTTTCTTT. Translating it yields CASSPAVWELGAFF.

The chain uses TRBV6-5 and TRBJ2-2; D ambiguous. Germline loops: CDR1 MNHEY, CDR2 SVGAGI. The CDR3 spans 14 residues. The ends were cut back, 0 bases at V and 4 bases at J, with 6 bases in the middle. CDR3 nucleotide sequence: TGTGCCAGCAGTTACTCTACGGTCACCGGGGAGCTGTTTTTT. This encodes CASSYSTVTGELFF.

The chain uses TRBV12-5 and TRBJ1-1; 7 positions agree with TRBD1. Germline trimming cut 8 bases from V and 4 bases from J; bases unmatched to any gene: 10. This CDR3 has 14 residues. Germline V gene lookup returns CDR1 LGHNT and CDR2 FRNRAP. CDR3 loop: CASQIQGGTTEAFF. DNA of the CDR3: TGTGCTAGTCAAATCCAGGGGGGGACCACTGAAGCTTTCTTT.

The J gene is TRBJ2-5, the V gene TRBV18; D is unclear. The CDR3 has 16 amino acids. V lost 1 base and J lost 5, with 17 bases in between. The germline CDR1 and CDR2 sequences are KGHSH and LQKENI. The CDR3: CASSPLPGSVWETQYF. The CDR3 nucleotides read TGTGCCAGCTCACCACTTCCGGGCTCAGTATGGGAGACCCAGTACTTC. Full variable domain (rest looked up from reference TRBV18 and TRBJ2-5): NAGVMQNPRHLVRRRGQEARLRCSPMKGHSHVYWYRQLPEEGLKFMVYLQKENIIDESGMPKERFSAEFPKEGPSILRIQQVVRGDSAAYFCASSPLPGSVWETQYFGPGTRLLVL.

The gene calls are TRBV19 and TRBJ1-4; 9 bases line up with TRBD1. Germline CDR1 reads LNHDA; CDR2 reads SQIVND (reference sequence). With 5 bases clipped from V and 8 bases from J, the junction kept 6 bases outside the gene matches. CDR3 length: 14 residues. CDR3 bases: TGTGCCAGTAGTCTACCGGACAGGGGAGAAAAACTGTTTTTT. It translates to CASSLPDRGEKLFF. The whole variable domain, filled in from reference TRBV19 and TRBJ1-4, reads DGGITQSPKYLFRKEGQNVTLSCEQNLNHDAMYWYRQDPGQGLRLIYYSQIVNDFQKGDIAEGYSVSREKKESFPLTVTSAQKNPTAFYLCASSLPDRGEKLFFGSGTQLSVL.

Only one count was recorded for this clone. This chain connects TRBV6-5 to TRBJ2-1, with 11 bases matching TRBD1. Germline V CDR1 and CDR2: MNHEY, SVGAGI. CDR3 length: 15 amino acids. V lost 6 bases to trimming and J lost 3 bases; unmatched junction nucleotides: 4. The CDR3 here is CASRPGTGGYNEQFF. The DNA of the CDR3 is TGTGCCAGCAGGCCCGGGACAGGGGGCTACAATGAGCAGTTCTTC.

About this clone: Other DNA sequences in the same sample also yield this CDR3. Here the CDR3 DNA reads TGCGCCAGCAGCGCCGGGGGGTTCTCCTACAATGAGCAGTTCTTC. As protein: CASSAGGFSYNEQFF. This chain connects TRBV5-1 to TRBJ2-1; TRBD2 agrees at 7 bases. The CDR3 covers 15 residues. Germline CDR1 SGHRS, CDR2 YFSETQ. The trim removed 4 bases at V and 0 bases at J, leaving 4 bases unmatched.

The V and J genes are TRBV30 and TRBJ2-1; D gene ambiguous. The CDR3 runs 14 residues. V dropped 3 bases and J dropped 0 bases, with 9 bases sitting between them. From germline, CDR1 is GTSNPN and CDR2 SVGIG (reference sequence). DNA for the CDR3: TGTGCCTGGAGCTACGTTGGCTCCTACAATGAGCAGTTCTTC. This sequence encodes CAWSYVGSYNEQFF. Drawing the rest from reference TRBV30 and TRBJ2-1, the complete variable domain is SQTIHQWPATLVQPVGSPLSLECTVEGTSNPNLYWYRQAAGRGLQLLFYSVGIGQISSEVPQNLSASRPQDRQFILSSKKLLLSDSGFYLCAWSYVGSYNEQFFGPGTRLTVL.

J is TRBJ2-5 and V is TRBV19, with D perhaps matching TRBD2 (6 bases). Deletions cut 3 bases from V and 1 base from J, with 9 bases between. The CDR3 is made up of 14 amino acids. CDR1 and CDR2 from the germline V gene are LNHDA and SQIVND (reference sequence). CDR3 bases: TGTGCCAGTAGTATTTACGGGGGCCAAGAGACCCAGTACTTC. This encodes CASSIYGGQETQYF.

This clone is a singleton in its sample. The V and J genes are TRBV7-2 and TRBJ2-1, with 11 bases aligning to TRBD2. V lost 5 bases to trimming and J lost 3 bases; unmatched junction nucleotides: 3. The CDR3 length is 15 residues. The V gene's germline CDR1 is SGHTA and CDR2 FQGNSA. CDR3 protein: CASSRTSGSYNEQFF. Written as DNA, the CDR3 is TGTGCCAGCAGCCGAACTAGCGGGAGCTACAATGAGCAGTTCTTC.

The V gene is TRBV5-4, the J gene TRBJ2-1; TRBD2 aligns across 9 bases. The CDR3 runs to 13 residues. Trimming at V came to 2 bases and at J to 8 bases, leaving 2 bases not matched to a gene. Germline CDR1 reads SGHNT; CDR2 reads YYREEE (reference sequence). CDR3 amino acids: CASSLGGRDEQFF. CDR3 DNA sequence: TGTGCCAGCAGCTTAGGCGGGAGGGATGAGCAGTTCTTC.

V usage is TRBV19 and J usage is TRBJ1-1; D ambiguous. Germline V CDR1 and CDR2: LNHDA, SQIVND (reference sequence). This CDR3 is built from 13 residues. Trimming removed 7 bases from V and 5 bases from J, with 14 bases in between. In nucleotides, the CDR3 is TGTGCCAGTATCCCCTTAGGAGGGACTGAAGCTTTCTTT. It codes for CASIPLGGTEAFF.

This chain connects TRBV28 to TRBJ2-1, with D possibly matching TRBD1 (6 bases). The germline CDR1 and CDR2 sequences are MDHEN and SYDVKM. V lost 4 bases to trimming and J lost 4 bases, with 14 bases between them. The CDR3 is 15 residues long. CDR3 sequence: CASSSGARRYNEQFF. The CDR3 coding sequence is TGTGCCAGCAGTTCAGGGGCTAGACGTTACAATGAGCAGTTCTTC.

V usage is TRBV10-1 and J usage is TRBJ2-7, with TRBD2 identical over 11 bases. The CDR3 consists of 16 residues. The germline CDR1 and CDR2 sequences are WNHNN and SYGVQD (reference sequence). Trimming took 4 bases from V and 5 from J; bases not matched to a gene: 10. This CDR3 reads CASSGTSGLMYNEQYF. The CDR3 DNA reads TGCGCCAGCAGTGGGACTAGCGGGTTGATGTACAACGAGCAGTACTTC.

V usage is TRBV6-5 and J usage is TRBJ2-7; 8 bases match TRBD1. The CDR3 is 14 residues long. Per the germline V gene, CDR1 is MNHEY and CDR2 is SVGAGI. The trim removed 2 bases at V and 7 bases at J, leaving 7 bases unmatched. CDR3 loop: CASSYGRGPIEQYF. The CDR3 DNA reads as TGTGCCAGCAGTTACGGCAGGGGGCCAATTGAGCAGTACTTC.

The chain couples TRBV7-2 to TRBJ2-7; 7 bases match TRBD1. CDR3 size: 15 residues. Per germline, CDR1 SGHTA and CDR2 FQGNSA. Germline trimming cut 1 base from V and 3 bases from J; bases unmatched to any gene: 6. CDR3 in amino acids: CASSLGPGQSYEQYF. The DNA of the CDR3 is TGTGCCAGCAGCTTAGGGCCGGGACAGAGCTACGAGCAGTACTTC.

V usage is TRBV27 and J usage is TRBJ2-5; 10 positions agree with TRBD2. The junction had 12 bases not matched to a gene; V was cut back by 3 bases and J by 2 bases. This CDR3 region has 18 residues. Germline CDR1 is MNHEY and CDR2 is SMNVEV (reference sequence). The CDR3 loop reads CASSLSPSTSGSQETQYF. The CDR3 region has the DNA TGTGCCAGCAGTTTGAGTCCCTCGACTAGCGGGTCGCAAGAGACCCAGTACTTC.

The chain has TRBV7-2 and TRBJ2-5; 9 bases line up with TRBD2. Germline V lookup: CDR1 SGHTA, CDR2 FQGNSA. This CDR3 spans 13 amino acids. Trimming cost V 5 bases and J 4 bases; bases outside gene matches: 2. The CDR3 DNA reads TGTGCCAGCAGCCGCGGGGGGGGAGAGACCCAGTACTTC. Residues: CASSRGGGETQYF.